These T cell receptor beta chains were read from a single sample in a study of blood T cell repertoires in COVID-19. Assay: immunoSEQ multiplex PCR; the TCRdb copy retains only in-frame clones and omits some. The table includes just under 20,000 clones, roughly 86% detected once. Specimen: peripheral blood. The receptors were sampled from a human donor in a cohort sampled during active COVID-19. Both conserved end residues are trimmed from each CDR3.

length,J,V,CDR3
10,TRBJ2-5,TRBV13,ASSSPGETQY
14,TRBJ2-7,TRBV11-2,ASSFNRLAGDFGQY
12,TRBJ2-5,TRBV11-2,ASSLDRRGTTQY
11,TRBJ2-5,TRBV29-1,SVEVAATETQY
11,TRBJ1-2,TRBV9,ASSVEAEDGYT
14,TRBJ1-5,TRBV6-5,ASSLRQGNSNQPQH
12,TRBJ2-1,TRBV11-2,ASSTRIGDNEQF
12,TRBJ2-1,TRBV3-1/TRBV3-2,ASSPRQGNNEQF
14,TRBJ2-2,TRBV27,ASSLVGTEGAGELF
14,TRBJ2-7,TRBV14,ASSQGTRQGSGEQY
11,TRBJ2-7,TRBV25-1,ASTRDRVSEQY
12,TRBJ2-2,TRBV29-1,SVKPGHRTGELF